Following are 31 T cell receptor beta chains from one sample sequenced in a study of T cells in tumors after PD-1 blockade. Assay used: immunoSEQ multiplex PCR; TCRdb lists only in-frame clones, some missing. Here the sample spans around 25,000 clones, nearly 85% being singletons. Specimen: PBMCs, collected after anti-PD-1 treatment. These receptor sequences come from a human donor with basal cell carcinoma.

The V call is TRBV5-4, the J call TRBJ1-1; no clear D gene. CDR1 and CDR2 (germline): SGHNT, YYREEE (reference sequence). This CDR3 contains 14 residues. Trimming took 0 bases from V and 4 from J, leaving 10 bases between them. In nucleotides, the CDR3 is TGTGCCAGCAGCTTGGGAGGGTTTGGCACTGAAGCTTTCTTT. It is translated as CASSLGGFGTEAFF.

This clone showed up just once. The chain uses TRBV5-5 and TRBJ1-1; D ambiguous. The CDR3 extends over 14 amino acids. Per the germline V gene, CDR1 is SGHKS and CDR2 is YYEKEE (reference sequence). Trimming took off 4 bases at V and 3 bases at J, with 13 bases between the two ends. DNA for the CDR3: TGTGCCAGCAGCATACAGTGGGCCGACACTGAAGCTTTCTTT. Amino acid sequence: CASSIQWADTEAFF. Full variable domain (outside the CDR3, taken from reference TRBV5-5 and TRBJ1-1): DAGVTQSPTHLIKTRGQQVTLRCSPISGHKSVSWYQQVLGQGPQFIFQYYEKEERGRGNFPDRFSARQFPNYSSELNVNALLLGDSALYLCASSIQWADTEAFFGQGTRLTVV.

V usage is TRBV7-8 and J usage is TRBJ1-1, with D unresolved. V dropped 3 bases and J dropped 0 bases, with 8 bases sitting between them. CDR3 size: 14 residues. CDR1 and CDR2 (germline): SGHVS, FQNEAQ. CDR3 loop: CASSFGAMNTEAFF. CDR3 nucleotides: TGTGCCAGCAGCTTTGGCGCCATGAACACTGAAGCTTTCTTT. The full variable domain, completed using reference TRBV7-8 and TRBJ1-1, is GAGVSQSPRYKVAKRGQDVALRCDPISGHVSLFWYQQALGQGPEFLTYFQNEAQLDKSGLPSDRFFAERPEGSVSTLKIQRTQQEDSAVYLCASSFGAMNTEAFFGQGTRLTVV.

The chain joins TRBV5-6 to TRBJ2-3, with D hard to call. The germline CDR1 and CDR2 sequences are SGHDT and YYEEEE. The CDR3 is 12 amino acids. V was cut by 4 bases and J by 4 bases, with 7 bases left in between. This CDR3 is CASSKQADTQYF. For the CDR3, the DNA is TGTGCCAGCAGCAAGCAGGCAGATACGCAGTATTTT.

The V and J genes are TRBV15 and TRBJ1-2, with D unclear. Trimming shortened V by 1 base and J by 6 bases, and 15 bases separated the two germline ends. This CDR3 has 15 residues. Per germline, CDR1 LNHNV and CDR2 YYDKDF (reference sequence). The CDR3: CATSRVVSDGDGYTF. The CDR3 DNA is TGTGCCACCAGCAGAGTAGTTTCGGACGGTGATGGCTACACCTTC.

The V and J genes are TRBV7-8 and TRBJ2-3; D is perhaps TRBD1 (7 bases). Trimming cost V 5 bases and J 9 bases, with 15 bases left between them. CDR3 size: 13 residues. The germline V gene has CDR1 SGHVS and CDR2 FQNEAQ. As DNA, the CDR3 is TGTGCCAGCAGCCCAGGGGGGATGGGGACGCAGTATTTT. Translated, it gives CASSPGGMGTQYF.

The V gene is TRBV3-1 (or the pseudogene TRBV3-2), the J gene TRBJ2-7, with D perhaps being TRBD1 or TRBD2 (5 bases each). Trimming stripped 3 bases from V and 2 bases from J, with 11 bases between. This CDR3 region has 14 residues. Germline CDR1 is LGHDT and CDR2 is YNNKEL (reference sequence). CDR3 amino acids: CASSHRDPTYEQYF. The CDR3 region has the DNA TGTGCCAGCAGCCACCGGGACCCGACCTACGAGCAGTACTTC.

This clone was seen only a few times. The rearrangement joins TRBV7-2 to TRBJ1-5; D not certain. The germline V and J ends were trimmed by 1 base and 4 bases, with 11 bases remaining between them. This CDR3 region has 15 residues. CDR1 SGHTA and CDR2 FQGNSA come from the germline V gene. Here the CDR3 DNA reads TGTGCCAGCAGCTTAGGAGCGGCATTTAATCAGCCCCAGCATTTT. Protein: CASSLGAAFNQPQHF.

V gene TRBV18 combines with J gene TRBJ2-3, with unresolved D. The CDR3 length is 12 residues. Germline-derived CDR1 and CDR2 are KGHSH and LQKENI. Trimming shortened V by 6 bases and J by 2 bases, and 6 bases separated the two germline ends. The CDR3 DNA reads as TGTGCCAGCTCGCTGCTCACAGATACGCAGTATTTT. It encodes CASSLLTDTQYF.

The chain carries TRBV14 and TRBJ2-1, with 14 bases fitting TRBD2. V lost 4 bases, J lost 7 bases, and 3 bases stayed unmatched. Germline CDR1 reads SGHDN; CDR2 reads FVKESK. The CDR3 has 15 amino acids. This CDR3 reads CASSPTSGGGNEQFF. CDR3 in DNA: TGTGCCAGCAGCCCGACTAGCGGGGGGGGAAATGAGCAGTTCTTC.

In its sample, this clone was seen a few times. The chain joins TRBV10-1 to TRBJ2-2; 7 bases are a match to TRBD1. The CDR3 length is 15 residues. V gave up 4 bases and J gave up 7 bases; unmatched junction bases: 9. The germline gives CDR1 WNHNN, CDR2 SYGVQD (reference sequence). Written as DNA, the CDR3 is TGCGCCAGCAGTGGGGAGAACAGGGGAGTCGGGGAGCTGTTTTTT. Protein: CASSGENRGVGELFF.

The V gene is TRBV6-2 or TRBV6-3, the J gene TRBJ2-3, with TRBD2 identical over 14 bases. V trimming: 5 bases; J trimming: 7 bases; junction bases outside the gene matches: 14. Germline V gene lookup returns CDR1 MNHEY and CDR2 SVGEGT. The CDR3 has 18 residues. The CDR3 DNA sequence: TGTGCCAGCAGTAATACCCCCGGGACTAGCGGGGGTCGGAATACGCAGTATTTT. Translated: CASSNTPGTSGGRNTQYF.

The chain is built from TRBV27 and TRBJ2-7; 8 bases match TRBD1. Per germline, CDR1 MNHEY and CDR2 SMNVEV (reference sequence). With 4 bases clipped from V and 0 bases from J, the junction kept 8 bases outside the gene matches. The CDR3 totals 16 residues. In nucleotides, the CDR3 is TGTGCCAGCAGTTCAACACGGACAGGGCCCTCCTACGAGCAGTACTTC. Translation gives CASSSTRTGPSYEQYF.

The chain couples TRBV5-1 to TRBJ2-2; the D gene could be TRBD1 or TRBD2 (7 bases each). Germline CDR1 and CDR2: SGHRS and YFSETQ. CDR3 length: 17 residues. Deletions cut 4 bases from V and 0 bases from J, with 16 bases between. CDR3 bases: TGCGCCAGCAGCCGGGGGGCGGGACAGACGAACACCGGGGAGCTGTTTTTT. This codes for CASSRGAGQTNTGELFF.

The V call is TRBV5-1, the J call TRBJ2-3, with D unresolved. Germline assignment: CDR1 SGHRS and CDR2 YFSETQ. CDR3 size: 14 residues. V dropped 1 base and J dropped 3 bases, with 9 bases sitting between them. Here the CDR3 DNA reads TGCGCCAGCAGCTTGTCCCCCGGGACAGATACGCAGTATTTT. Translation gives CASSLSPGTDTQYF.

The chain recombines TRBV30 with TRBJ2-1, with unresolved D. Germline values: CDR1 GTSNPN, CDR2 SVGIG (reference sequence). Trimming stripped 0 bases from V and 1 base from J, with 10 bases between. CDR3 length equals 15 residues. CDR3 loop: CAWSVEMGSYNEQFF. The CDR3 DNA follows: TGTGCCTGGAGTGTAGAAATGGGGTCCTACAATGAGCAGTTCTTC.

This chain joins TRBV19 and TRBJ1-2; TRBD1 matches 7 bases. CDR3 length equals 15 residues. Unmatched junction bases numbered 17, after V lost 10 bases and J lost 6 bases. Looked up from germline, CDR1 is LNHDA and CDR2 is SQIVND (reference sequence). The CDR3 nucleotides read TGTGCCACCCATACGAGACAGGGTCGAGGAAATGGCTACACCTTC. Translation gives CATHTRQGRGNGYTF.

CDR3 region: CASSEAIDQPQHF. CDR3 coding DNA: TGTGCCAGCAGTGAAGCGATCGATCAGCCCCAGCATTTT. This rearrangement joins TRBV2 to TRBJ1-5; D remains unclear. The CDR3 runs to 13 residues. Trimming took off 0 bases at V and 5 bases at J, with 5 bases between the two ends. Germline CDR1 is SNHLY and CDR2 is FYNNEI. The full variable domain, completed using reference TRBV2 and TRBJ1-5, is EPEVTQTPSHQVTQMGQEVILRCVPISNHLYFYWYRQILGQKVEFLVSFYNNEISEKSEIFDDQFSVERPDGSNFTLKIRSTKLEDSAMYFCASSEAIDQPQHFGDGTRLSIL.

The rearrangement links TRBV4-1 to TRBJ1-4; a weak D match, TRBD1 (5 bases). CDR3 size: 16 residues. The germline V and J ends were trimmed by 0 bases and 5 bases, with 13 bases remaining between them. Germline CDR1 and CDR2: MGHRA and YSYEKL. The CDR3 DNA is TGCGCCAGCAGCCAAGACCCGGGACGGATAAATGAAAAACTGTTTTTT. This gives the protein CASSQDPGRINEKLFF.

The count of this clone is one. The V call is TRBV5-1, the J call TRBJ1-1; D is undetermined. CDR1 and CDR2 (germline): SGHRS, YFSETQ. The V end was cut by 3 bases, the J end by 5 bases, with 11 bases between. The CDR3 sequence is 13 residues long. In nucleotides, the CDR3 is TGCGCCAGCAGCTCCGGGCGGGTAACTGAAGCTTTCTTT. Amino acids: CASSSGRVTEAFF.

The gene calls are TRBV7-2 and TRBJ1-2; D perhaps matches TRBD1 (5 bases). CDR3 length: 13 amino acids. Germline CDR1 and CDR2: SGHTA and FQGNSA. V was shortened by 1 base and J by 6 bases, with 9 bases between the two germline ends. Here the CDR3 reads CASSLVVGDGYTF. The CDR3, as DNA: TGTGCCAGCAGCTTAGTGGTAGGGGATGGCTACACCTTC.

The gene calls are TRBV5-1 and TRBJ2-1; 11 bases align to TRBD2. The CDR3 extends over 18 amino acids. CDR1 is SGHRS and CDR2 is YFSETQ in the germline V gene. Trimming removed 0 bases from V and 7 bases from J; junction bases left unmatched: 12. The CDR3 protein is CASSLALAGGALVNEQFF. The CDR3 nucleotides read TGCGCCAGCAGCTTGGCTTTAGCGGGGGGGGCGCTTGTAAATGAGCAGTTCTTC.

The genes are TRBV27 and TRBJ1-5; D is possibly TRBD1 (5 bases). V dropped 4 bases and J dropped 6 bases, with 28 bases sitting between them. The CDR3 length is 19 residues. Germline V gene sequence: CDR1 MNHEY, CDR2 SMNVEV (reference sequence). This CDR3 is CASSSPPGTEKSGGQPQHF. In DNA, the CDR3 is TGTGCCAGCAGTTCGCCCCCGGGGACGGAGAAGAGTGGGGGTCAGCCCCAGCATTTT.

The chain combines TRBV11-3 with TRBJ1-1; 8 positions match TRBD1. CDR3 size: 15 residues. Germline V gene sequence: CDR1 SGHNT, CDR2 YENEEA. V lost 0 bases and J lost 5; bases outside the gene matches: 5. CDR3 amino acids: CASSLDGRGRTEAFF. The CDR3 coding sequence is TGTGCCAGCAGCTTAGATGGCAGGGGGCGAACTGAAGCTTTCTTT.

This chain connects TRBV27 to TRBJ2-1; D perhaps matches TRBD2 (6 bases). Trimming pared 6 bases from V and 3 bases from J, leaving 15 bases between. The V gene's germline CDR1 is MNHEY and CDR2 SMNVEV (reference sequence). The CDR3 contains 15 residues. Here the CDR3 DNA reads TGTGCCAGCAGCCCGAGACTAGTTCGCTACAATGAGCAGTTCTTC. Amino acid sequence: CASSPRLVRYNEQFF.

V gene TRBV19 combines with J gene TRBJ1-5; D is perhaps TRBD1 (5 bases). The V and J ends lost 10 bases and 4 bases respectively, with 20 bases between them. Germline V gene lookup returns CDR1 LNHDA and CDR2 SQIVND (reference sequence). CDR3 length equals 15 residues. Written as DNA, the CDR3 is TGTGCCACAAAGACAGAGGAGAACCCGAATCAGCCCCAGCATTTT. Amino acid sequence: CATKTEENPNQPQHF. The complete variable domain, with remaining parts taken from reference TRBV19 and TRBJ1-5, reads DGGITQSPKYLFRKEGQNVTLSCEQNLNHDAMYWYRQDPGQGLRLIYYSQIVNDFQKGDIAEGYSVSREKKESFPLTVTSAQKNPTAFYLCATKTEENPNQPQHFGDGTRLSIL.

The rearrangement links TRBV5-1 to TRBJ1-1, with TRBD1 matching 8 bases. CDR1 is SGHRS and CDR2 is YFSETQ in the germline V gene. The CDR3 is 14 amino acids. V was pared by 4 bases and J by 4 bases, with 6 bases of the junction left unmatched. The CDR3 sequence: CASSLGQGGTEAFF. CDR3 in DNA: TGCGCCAGCAGCCTAGGACAGGGCGGCACTGAAGCTTTCTTT.

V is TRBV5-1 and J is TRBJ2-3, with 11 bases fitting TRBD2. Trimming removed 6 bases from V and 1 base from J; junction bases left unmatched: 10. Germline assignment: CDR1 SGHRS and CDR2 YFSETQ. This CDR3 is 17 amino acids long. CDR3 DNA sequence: TGCGCCAGCACGAGGGATAGCGGGGGGGCCGGCACAGATACGCAGTATTTT. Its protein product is CASTRDSGGAGTDTQYF.

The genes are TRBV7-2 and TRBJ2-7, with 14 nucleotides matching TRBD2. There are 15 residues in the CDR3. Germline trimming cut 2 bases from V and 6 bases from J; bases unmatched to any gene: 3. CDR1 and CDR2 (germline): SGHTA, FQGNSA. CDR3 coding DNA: TGTGCCAGCAGCTTATACGGACTAGCGGGGGGCGAGCAGTACTTC. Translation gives CASSLYGLAGGEQYF.

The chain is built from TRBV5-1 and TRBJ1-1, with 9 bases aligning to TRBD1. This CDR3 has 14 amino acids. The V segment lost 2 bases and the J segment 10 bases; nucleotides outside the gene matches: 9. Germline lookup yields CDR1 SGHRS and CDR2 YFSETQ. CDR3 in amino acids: CASSLGILGQGAFF. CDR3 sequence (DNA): TGCGCCAGCAGCTTAGGGATATTGGGACAGGGAGCTTTCTTT.

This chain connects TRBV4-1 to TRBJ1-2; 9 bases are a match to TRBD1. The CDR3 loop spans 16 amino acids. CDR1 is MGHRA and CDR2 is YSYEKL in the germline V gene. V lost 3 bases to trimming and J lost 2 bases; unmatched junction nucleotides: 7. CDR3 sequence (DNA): TGCGCCAGCAGCCAGACCGGGACAGGGACAAACTATGGCTACACCTTC. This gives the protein CASSQTGTGTNYGYTF.